This T cell receptor (beta chain) was retrieved from a study of control samples from healthy donors and cancer patients. Trimming removed 3 bases from V and 5 bases from J, with 11 bases in between. CDR1 is SNHLY and CDR2 is FYNNEI in the germline V gene. CDR3 size: 14 residues. Sequencing was performed with immunoSEQ multiplex PCR; in TCRdb, only in-frame clones are kept and a portion is missing. The sample lists about 110,000 clones, 70% to 85% occurring once. What was sequenced was blood. This sequence joins TRBV2 and TRBJ1-5, with D perhaps TRBD1 (5 bases). The sequence derives from a man aged 18 to 29 in good health. The CDR3 DNA is TGTGCCAGCAGTGATGCGGCAGGGTATCAGCCCCAGCATTTT. Its translation is CASSDAAGYQPQHF.